A selection of T cell receptor beta chains follows, all from one sample in a study of blood T cell repertoires in COVID-19. Some clones are missing from TCRdb's copy, which holds only in-frame ones; the method was immunoSEQ multiplex PCR. This repertoire shows just under 80,000 clones, more than 75% found once; its top ten account for 12%. Sequencing was carried out using peripheral blood. The receptors stem from a human donor in a cohort sampled during active COVID-19. CDR3s include the opening cysteine and the closing phenylalanine or tryptophan. Fields, in order: J gene, V gene, D gene, CDR3 length, clone size, CDR3 protein, CDR3 DNA. D genes are given only for firm matches. Size tells how often a clone was seen (once, few, many) or the class of an expanded clone, and some rows leave it out.

j_call: TRBJ1-5; v_call: TRBV25-1; d_call: TRBD1; cdr3_length: 14; clone_size: few; cdr3_aa: CASRGQGGNQPQHF; cdr3_nt: TGTGCCAGCAGGGGACAGGGGGGAAATCAGCCCCAGCATTTT
j_call: TRBJ2-7; v_call: TRBV11-2; d_call: -; cdr3_length: 13; clone_size: few; cdr3_aa: CASSRVGAHEQYF; cdr3_nt: TGTGCCAGCAGCCGAGTAGGGGCGCACGAGCAGTACTTC
j_call: TRBJ1-6; v_call: TRBV2; d_call: TRBD1; cdr3_length: 14; clone_size: -; cdr3_aa: CASRGTGYVSPLHF; cdr3_nt: TGTGCCAGCAGGGGGACAGGGTATGTTTCACCCCTCCACTTT
j_call: TRBJ2-5; v_call: TRBV11-2; d_call: TRBD2; cdr3_length: 15; clone_size: -; cdr3_aa: CASSRGERGQETQYF; cdr3_nt: TGTGCCAGCAGCCGAGGAGAGCGGGGTCAAGAGACCCAGTACTTC
j_call: TRBJ2-5; v_call: TRBV5-1; d_call: TRBD2; cdr3_length: 13; clone_size: -; cdr3_aa: CASSLGGGETQYF; cdr3_nt: TGCGCCAGCAGCTTGGGCGGGGGTGAGACCCAGTACTTC
j_call: TRBJ2-7; v_call: TRBV3-1/TRBV3-2; d_call: TRBD2; cdr3_length: 17; clone_size: once; cdr3_aa: CASSPKISGRGSYEQYF; cdr3_nt: TGTGCCAGCAGCCCGAAAATTAGCGGGAGAGGATCCTACGAGCAGTACTTC
j_call: TRBJ2-5; v_call: TRBV3-1/TRBV3-2; d_call: -; cdr3_length: 15; clone_size: -; cdr3_aa: CASSLARGGEETQYF; cdr3_nt: TGTGCCAGCAGCCTAGCCCGTGGCGGGGAAGAGACCCAGTACTTC
j_call: TRBJ2-1; v_call: TRBV12-3/TRBV12-4; d_call: TRBD1; cdr3_length: 13; clone_size: -; cdr3_aa: CASRPGTADEQFF; cdr3_nt: TGTGCCAGCAGGCCCGGGACAGCTGATGAGCAGTTCTTC
j_call: TRBJ1-1; v_call: TRBV7-9; d_call: -; cdr3_length: 15; clone_size: -; cdr3_aa: CASSLVAGMNTEAFF; cdr3_nt: TGTGCCAGCAGCTTAGTGGCAGGGATGAACACTGAAGCTTTCTTT
j_call: TRBJ2-2; v_call: TRBV7-3; d_call: TRBD2; cdr3_length: 14; clone_size: -; cdr3_aa: CASSLSGRAGELFF; cdr3_nt: TGTGCCAGCAGCTTAAGCGGGAGGGCCGGGGAGCTGTTTTTT
j_call: TRBJ2-4; v_call: TRBV30; d_call: -; cdr3_length: 13; clone_size: -; cdr3_aa: CAWSVGRGDIQYF; cdr3_nt: TGTGCCTGGAGTGTAGGCAGGGGGGACATTCAGTACTTC
j_call: TRBJ2-1; v_call: TRBV29-1; d_call: TRBD2; cdr3_length: 15; clone_size: once; cdr3_aa: CSVESGAGRYNEQFF; cdr3_nt: TGCAGCGTTGAATCCGGAGCGGGGCGCTACAATGAGCAGTTCTTC
j_call: TRBJ2-7; v_call: TRBV2; d_call: -; cdr3_length: 11; clone_size: -; cdr3_aa: CASTAVNEQYF; cdr3_nt: TGTGCCAGCACTGCGGTGAACGAGCAGTACTTC
j_call: TRBJ2-1; v_call: TRBV4-2; d_call: TRBD2; cdr3_length: 18; clone_size: -; cdr3_aa: CASSQAGTSGRAGNEQFF; cdr3_nt: TGTGCCAGCAGCCAAGCCGGGACTAGCGGGAGGGCTGGTAATGAGCAGTTCTTC
j_call: TRBJ2-1; v_call: TRBV5-6; d_call: TRBD2; cdr3_length: 15; clone_size: -; cdr3_aa: CASSLRGGAYNEQFF; cdr3_nt: TGTGCCAGCAGCTTACGGGGGGGTGCCTACAATGAGCAGTTCTTC
j_call: TRBJ1-2; v_call: TRBV4-1; d_call: -; cdr3_length: 15; clone_size: -; cdr3_aa: CASSQVVTQNYGYTF; cdr3_nt: TGCGCCAGCAGCCAAGTGGTAACACAGAACTATGGCTACACCTTC
j_call: TRBJ2-5; v_call: TRBV7-8; d_call: -; cdr3_length: 14; clone_size: once; cdr3_aa: CASSLAWGLETQYF; cdr3_nt: TGTGCCAGCAGCTTAGCGTGGGGCCTAGAGACCCAGTACTTC
j_call: TRBJ1-2; v_call: TRBV19; d_call: TRBD1; cdr3_length: 13; clone_size: -; cdr3_aa: CASSQTGADGYTF; cdr3_nt: TGTGCCAGTAGTCAGACAGGGGCTGATGGCTACACCTTC
j_call: TRBJ1-4; v_call: TRBV5-1; d_call: -; cdr3_length: 15; clone_size: -; cdr3_aa: CASSLSVGGNEKLFF; cdr3_nt: TGCGCCAGCAGCCTCTCAGTGGGGGGTAATGAAAAACTGTTTTTT
j_call: TRBJ1-2; v_call: TRBV3-1/TRBV3-2; d_call: -; cdr3_length: 14; clone_size: once; cdr3_aa: CASSQRQSSYGYTF; cdr3_nt: TGTGCCAGCAGCCAACGACAGTCCTCCTATGGCTACACCTTC
j_call: TRBJ2-2; v_call: TRBV21-1; d_call: -; cdr3_length: 22; clone_size: -; cdr3_aa: CASSKNFGGTANKSRNTGELFF; cdr3_nt: TGTGCCAGCAGCAAAAACTTCGGCGGGACAGCTAATAAGAGTAGGAACACCGGGGAGCTGTTTTTT
j_call: TRBJ1-2; v_call: TRBV5-4; d_call: TRBD1; cdr3_length: 12; clone_size: few; cdr3_aa: CASSPRDSLYTF; cdr3_nt: TGTGCCAGCAGCCCTAGGGACAGCCTCTACACCTTC
j_call: TRBJ1-2; v_call: TRBV5-5; d_call: TRBD1; cdr3_length: 14; clone_size: -; cdr3_aa: CASSPDRATRGYTF; cdr3_nt: TGTGCCAGCAGCCCGGACAGGGCAACGCGCGGCTACACCTTC
j_call: TRBJ1-1; v_call: TRBV5-1; d_call: TRBD1; cdr3_length: 14; clone_size: -; cdr3_aa: CASSLDRADTEAFF; cdr3_nt: TGCGCCAGCAGTTTAGACAGGGCAGACACTGAAGCTTTCTTT
j_call: TRBJ2-7; v_call: TRBV6-6; d_call: TRBD1; cdr3_length: 17; clone_size: -; cdr3_aa: CASSPTGTGDSRDEQYF; cdr3_nt: TGTGCCAGCAGTCCGACCGGGACAGGGGATTCGAGGGACGAGCAGTACTTC
j_call: TRBJ1-1; v_call: TRBV5-1; d_call: -; cdr3_length: 13; clone_size: few; cdr3_aa: CASSLSSGYEAFF; cdr3_nt: TGCGCCAGCAGCTTATCGTCCGGTTATGAAGCTTTCTTT
j_call: TRBJ2-7; v_call: TRBV7-2; d_call: -; cdr3_length: 13; clone_size: -; cdr3_aa: CASSLGSPGGQYF; cdr3_nt: TGTGCCAGCAGCTTAGGGTCCCCTGGAGGGCAGTACTTC
j_call: TRBJ2-1; v_call: TRBV5-4; d_call: -; cdr3_length: 16; clone_size: -; cdr3_aa: CASSGGGAQAYNEQFF; cdr3_nt: TGTGCCAGCAGCGGAGGGGGGGCGCAGGCCTACAATGAGCAGTTCTTC
j_call: TRBJ1-4; v_call: TRBV6-5; d_call: -; cdr3_length: 13; clone_size: -; cdr3_aa: CASRQDINEKLFF; cdr3_nt: TGTGCCAGCAGACAGGACATTAATGAAAAACTGTTTTTT
j_call: TRBJ2-5; v_call: TRBV2; d_call: TRBD1; cdr3_length: 13; clone_size: -; cdr3_aa: CASSVDRSETQYF; cdr3_nt: TGTGCCAGCAGTGTGGACAGGTCGGAGACCCAGTACTTC
j_call: TRBJ1-4; v_call: TRBV18; d_call: -; cdr3_length: 17; clone_size: once; cdr3_aa: CASSQDPVLDSNEKLFF; cdr3_nt: TGTGCCAGCTCGCAAGACCCCGTGTTGGACAGTAATGAAAAACTGTTTTTT
j_call: TRBJ2-7; v_call: TRBV27; d_call: TRBD2; cdr3_length: 16; clone_size: -; cdr3_aa: CASSPRAGERAYEQYF; cdr3_nt: TGTGCCAGCAGTCCCCGGGCGGGAGAGAGGGCCTACGAGCAGTACTTC
j_call: TRBJ2-3; v_call: TRBV5-1; d_call: TRBD1; cdr3_length: 14; clone_size: -; cdr3_aa: CATGTGRSTDTQYF; cdr3_nt: TGCGCCACCGGGACAGGGAGAAGCACAGATACGCAGTATTTT
j_call: TRBJ1-4; v_call: TRBV30; d_call: -; cdr3_length: 13; clone_size: -; cdr3_aa: CAWRQLDNEKLFF; cdr3_nt: TGTGCCTGGAGGCAACTAGATAATGAAAAACTGTTTTTT
j_call: TRBJ2-1; v_call: TRBV5-1; d_call: -; cdr3_length: 13; clone_size: -; cdr3_aa: CASSFSPPYEQFF; cdr3_nt: TGCGCCAGCAGCTTTAGCCCGCCCTATGAGCAGTTCTTC
j_call: TRBJ1-6; v_call: TRBV6-6; d_call: -; cdr3_length: 12; clone_size: -; cdr3_aa: CASSYSLQPLHF; cdr3_nt: TGTGCCAGCAGTTACTCGCTGCAGCCCCTCCACTTT
j_call: TRBJ2-2; v_call: TRBV15; d_call: -; cdr3_length: 16; clone_size: -; cdr3_aa: CATSRAAVANTGELFF; cdr3_nt: TGTGCCACCAGTCGCGCTGCCGTCGCGAACACCGGGGAGCTGTTTTTT
j_call: TRBJ2-7; v_call: TRBV5-1; d_call: -; cdr3_length: 14; clone_size: -; cdr3_aa: CASSLARGGYEQYF; cdr3_nt: TGCGCCAGCAGCTTGGCCAGGGGTGGGTACGAGCAGTACTTC
j_call: TRBJ2-6; v_call: TRBV5-1; d_call: -; cdr3_length: 18; clone_size: -; cdr3_aa: CASSLARTASSGANVLTF; cdr3_nt: TGCGCCAGCAGCTTGGCCAGGACAGCCTCCTCTGGGGCCAACGTCCTGACTTTC
j_call: TRBJ1-1; v_call: TRBV28; d_call: TRBD1; cdr3_length: 14; clone_size: few; cdr3_aa: CASSPGQGSTEAFF; cdr3_nt: TGTGCCAGCAGCCCCGGACAGGGGAGCACTGAAGCTTTCTTT
j_call: TRBJ2-6; v_call: TRBV27; d_call: TRBD1; cdr3_length: 17; clone_size: -; cdr3_aa: CASSLFGQGTGANVLTF; cdr3_nt: TGTGCCAGCAGTTTATTCGGACAGGGGACCGGGGCCAACGTCCTGACTTTC
j_call: TRBJ1-4; v_call: TRBV7-9; d_call: -; cdr3_length: 17; clone_size: few; cdr3_aa: CASSLLQGDGGNEKLFF; cdr3_nt: TGTGCCAGCAGCTTATTGCAGGGCGACGGGGGTAATGAAAAACTGTTTTTT
j_call: TRBJ2-5; v_call: TRBV7-6; d_call: TRBD1; cdr3_length: 15; clone_size: -; cdr3_aa: CASSWGQGGSETQYF; cdr3_nt: TGTGCCAGCAGCTGGGGACAGGGGGGGTCGGAGACCCAGTACTTC
j_call: TRBJ2-3; v_call: TRBV18; d_call: -; cdr3_length: 13; clone_size: -; cdr3_aa: CASRGQSTDTQYF; cdr3_nt: TGTGCCAGCCGAGGACAGAGCACAGATACGCAGTATTTT
j_call: TRBJ1-2; v_call: TRBV19; d_call: TRBD1; cdr3_length: 16; clone_size: -; cdr3_aa: CATSHLGQGEYYGYTF; cdr3_nt: TGTGCCACCTCTCACCTGGGGCAGGGGGAATACTATGGCTACACCTTC
j_call: TRBJ1-2; v_call: TRBV19; d_call: -; cdr3_length: 11; clone_size: few; cdr3_aa: CASQENYGYTF; cdr3_nt: TGTGCCAGCCAGGAAAACTATGGCTACACCTTC
j_call: TRBJ2-2; v_call: TRBV24-1; d_call: TRBD2; cdr3_length: 18; clone_size: -; cdr3_aa: CATSGALAGEWDTGELFF; cdr3_nt: TGTGCCACCAGTGGGGCCTTAGCGGGAGAATGGGACACCGGGGAGCTGTTTTTT
j_call: TRBJ1-6; v_call: TRBV3-1/TRBV3-2; d_call: TRBD1; cdr3_length: 14; clone_size: once; cdr3_aa: CASSPGQGGSPLHF; cdr3_nt: TGTGCCAGCAGTCCCGGACAGGGCGGTTCACCCCTCCACTTT
j_call: TRBJ2-5; v_call: TRBV28; d_call: TRBD1; cdr3_length: 14; clone_size: -; cdr3_aa: CASNHRGFQETQYF; cdr3_nt: TGTGCCAGCAACCACAGGGGTTTCCAAGAGACCCAGTACTTC
j_call: TRBJ2-6; v_call: TRBV2; d_call: TRBD2; cdr3_length: 17; clone_size: -; cdr3_aa: CASSDPGGGSGANVLTF; cdr3_nt: TGTGCCAGCAGTGATCCCGGGGGGGGATCTGGGGCCAACGTCCTGACTTTC
j_call: TRBJ2-1; v_call: TRBV19; d_call: TRBD1; cdr3_length: 14; clone_size: once; cdr3_aa: CASRAGTGYGEQFF; cdr3_nt: TGTGCCAGTAGGGCCGGGACAGGCTACGGTGAGCAGTTCTTC